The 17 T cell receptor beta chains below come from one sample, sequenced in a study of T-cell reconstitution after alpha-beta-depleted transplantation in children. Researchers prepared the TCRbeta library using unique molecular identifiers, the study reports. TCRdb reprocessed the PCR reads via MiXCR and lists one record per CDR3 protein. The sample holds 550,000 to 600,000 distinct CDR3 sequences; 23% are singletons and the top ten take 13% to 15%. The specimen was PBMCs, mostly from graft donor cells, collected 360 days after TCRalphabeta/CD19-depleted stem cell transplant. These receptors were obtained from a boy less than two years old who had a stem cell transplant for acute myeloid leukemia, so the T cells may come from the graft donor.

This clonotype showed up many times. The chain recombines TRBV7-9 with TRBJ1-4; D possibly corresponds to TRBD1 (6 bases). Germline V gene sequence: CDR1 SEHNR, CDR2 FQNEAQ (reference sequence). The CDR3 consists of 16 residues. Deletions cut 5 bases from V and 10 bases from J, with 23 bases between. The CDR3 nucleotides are TGTGCCAGCAGCCCCCCCGGCTCAGAACCCAGGGGAAAACTGTTTTTT. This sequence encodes CASSPPGSEPRGKLFF. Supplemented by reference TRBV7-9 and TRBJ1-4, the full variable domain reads DTGVSQNPRHKITKRGQNVTFRCDPISEHNRLYWYRQTLGQGPEFLTYFQNEAQLEKSRLLSDRFSAERPKGSFSTLEIQRTEQGDSAMYLCASSPPGSEPRGKLFFGSGTQLSVL.

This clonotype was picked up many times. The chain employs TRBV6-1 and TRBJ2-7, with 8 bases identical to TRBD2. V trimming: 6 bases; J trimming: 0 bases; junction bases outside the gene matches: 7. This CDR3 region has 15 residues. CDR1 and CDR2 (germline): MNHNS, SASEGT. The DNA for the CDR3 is TGTGCCAGCAGATCGAGCGGGGGCTCCTCCTACGAGCAGTACTTC. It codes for CASRSSGGSSYEQYF.

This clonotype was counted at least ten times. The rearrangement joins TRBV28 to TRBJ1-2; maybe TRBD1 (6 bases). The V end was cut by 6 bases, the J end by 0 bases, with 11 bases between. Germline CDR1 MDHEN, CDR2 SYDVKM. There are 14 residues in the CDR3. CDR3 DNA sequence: TGTGCCAGCAGGGCCGGGACATCTAACTATGGCTACACCTTC. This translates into CASRAGTSNYGYTF.

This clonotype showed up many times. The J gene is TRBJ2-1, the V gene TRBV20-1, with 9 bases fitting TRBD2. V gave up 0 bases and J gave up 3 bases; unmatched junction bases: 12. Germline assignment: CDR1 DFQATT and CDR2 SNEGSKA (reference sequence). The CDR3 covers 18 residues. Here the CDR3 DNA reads TGCAGTGCTAGAGAAAGAGCGGGGGGTCTGAGCCTCTACAATGAGCAGTTCTTC. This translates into CSARERAGGLSLYNEQFF.

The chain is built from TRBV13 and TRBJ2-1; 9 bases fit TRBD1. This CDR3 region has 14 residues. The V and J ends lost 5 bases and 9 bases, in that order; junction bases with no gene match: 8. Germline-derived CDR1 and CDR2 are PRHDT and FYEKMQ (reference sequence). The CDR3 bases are TGTGCCAGCAGCGACGGACAGGGGAGAGGTGAGCAGTTCTTC. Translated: CASSDGQGRGEQFF.

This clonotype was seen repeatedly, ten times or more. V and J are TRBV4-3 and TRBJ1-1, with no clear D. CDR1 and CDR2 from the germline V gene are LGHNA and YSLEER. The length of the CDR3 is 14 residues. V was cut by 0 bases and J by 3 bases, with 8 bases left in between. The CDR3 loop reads CASSQEAYYTEAFF. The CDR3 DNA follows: TGCGCCAGCAGCCAAGAGGCATATTACACTGAAGCTTTCTTT.

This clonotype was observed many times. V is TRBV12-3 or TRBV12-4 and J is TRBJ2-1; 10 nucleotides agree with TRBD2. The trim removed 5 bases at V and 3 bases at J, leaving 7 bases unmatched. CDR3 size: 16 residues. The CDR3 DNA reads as TGTGCCAGCAGTCCCATAGCGGGGGGCGTCTACAATGAGCAGTTCTTC. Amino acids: CASSPIAGGVYNEQFF.

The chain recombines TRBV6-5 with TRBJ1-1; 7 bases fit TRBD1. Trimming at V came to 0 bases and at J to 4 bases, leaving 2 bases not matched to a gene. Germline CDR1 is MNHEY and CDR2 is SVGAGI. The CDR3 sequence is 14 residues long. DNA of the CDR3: TGTGCCAGCAGTTACTCGACAGGGATCACTGAAGCTTTCTTT. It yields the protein CASSYSTGITEAFF.

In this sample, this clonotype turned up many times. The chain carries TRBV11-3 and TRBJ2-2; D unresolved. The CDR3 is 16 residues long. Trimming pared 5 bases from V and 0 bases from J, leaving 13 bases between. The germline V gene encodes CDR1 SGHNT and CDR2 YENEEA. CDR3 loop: CASSPAYTSNTGELFF. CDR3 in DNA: TGTGCCAGCAGCCCAGCCTACACCTCGAACACCGGGGAGCTGTTTTTT.

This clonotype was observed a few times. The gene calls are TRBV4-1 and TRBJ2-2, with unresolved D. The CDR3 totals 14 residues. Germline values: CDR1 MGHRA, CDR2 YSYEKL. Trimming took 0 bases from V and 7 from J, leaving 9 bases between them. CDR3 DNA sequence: TGCGCCAGCAGCCAAGATTTGGTCTTCGGGGAGCTGTTTTTT. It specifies CASSQDLVFGELFF.

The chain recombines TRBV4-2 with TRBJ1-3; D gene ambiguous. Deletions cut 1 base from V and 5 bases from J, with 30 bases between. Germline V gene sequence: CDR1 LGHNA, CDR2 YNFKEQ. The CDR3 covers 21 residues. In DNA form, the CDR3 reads TGTGCCAGCAGCCAAGTAGATAGCCACCTCTCCAATCCCTTCTTTAGAAACACCATATATTTT. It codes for CASSQVDSHLSNPFFRNTIYF.

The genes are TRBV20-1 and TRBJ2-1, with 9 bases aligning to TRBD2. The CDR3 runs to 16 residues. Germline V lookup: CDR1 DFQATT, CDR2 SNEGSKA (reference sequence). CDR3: CCRTAGGSQSYNEQFF. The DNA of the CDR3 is TGCTGCAGGACAGCGGGGGGCTCCCAATCCTACAATGAGCAGTTCTTC.

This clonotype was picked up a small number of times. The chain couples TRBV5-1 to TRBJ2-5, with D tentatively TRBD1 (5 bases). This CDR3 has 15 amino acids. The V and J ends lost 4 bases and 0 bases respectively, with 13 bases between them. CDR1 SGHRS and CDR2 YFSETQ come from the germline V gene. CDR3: CASSPKTAYQETQYF. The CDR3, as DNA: TGCGCCAGCAGCCCAAAGACAGCGTACCAAGAGACCCAGTACTTC.

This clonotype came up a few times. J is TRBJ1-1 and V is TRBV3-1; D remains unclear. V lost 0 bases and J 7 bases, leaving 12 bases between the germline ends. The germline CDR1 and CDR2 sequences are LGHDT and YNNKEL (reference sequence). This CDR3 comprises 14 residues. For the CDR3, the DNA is TGTGCCAGCAGCCAAGAATCACGTTCTCTTGAAGCTTTCTTT. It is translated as CASSQESRSLEAFF. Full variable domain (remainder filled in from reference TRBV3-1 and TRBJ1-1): DTAVSQTPKYLVTQMGNDKSIKCEQNLGHDTMYWYKQDSKKFLKIMFSYNNKELIINETVPNRFSPKSPDKAHLNLHINSLELGDSAVYFCASSQESRSLEAFFGQGTRLTVV.

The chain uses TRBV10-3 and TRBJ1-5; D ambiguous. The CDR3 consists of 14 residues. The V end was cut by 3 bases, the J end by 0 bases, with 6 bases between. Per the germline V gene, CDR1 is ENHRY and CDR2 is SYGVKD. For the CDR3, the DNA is TGTGCCATCAGTGAAGCAGTTAGCAATCAGCCCCAGCATTTT. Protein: CAISEAVSNQPQHF.

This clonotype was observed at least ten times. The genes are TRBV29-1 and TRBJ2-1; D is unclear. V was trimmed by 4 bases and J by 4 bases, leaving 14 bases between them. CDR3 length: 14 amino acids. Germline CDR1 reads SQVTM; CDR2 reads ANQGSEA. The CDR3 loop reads CSVVTGSEYNEQFF. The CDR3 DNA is TGCAGCGTTGTTACGGGTTCAGAGTACAATGAGCAGTTCTTC.

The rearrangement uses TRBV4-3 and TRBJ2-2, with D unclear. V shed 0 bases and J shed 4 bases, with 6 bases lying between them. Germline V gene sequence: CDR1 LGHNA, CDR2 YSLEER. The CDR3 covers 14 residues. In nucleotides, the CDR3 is TGCGCCAGCAGCCAAGACCGGGTCACCGGGGAGCTGTTTTTT. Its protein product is CASSQDRVTGELFF.